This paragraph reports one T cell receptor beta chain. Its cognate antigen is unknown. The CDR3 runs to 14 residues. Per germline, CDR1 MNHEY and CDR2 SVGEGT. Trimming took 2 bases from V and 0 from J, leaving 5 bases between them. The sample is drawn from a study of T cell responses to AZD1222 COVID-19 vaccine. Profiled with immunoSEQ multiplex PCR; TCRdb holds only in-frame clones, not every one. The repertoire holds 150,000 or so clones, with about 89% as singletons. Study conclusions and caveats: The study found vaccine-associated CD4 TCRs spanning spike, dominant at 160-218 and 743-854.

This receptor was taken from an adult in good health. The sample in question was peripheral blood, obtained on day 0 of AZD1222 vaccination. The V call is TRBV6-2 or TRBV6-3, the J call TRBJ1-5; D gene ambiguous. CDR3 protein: CASSYLGSNQPQHF. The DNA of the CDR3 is TGTGCCAGCAGTTACCTGGGTAGCAATCAGCCCCAGCATTTT.